These T cell receptor beta chains were read from a single sample in a study of T cells in tuberculosis. Sequenced by immunoSEQ multiplex PCR; TCRdb stores in-frame clones only, minus some. Among fewer than 40,000 clones listed, roughly 96% were seen once. The sequenced material came from PBMCs. Receptors were obtained from a donor between 10 and 35 years old with latent tuberculosis or without tuberculosis infection. Both conserved end residues are part of each CDR3. A D gene is named only where the DNA matches it firmly. Rows give clone size only sometimes, using once, few, many, or a class for an expanded clone.

clone size	V gene	J gene	D gene	CDR3 DNA	CDR3 protein
-	TRBV9	TRBJ2-5	TRBD2	TGTGCCAGCAGCGTAAGGGCGGGGGGGCCCGGAGAGACCCAGTACTTC	CASSVRAGGPGETQYF
-	TRBV27	TRBJ2-5	TRBD1	TGTGCCAGCAGTACGAGGACAGGTCAAGAGACCCAGTACTTC	CASSTRTGQETQYF
once	TRBV7-9	TRBJ2-7	TRBD2	TGTGCCAGCAGCCCACTAGCGGGGACCGTTTGGGAGCAGTACTTC	CASSPLAGTVWEQYF
once	TRBV9	TRBJ2-3	TRBD2	TGTGCCAGCAGCGCGGGCCTAGCGGCCCTGAGCACAGATACGCAGTATTTT	CASSAGLAALSTDTQYF
once	TRBV7-2	TRBJ1-2	-	TGTGCCAGCAGCCCTGACAGAAACTATGGCTACACCTTC	CASSPDRNYGYTF
once	TRBV9	TRBJ2-7	-	TGTGCCAGCAGCACGCGGGACAGTGCCTACGAGCAGTACTTC	CASSTRDSAYEQYF
once	TRBV7-9	TRBJ2-2	-	TGTGCCAGCAGCAGGAGGGACGGACCGAACACCGGGGAGCTGTTTTTT	CASSRRDGPNTGELFF
few	TRBV25-1	TRBJ2-5	-	TGTGCCAGCAGTGAAGCGGGACAGATGCAAGAGACCCAGTACTTC	CASSEAGQMQETQYF
-	TRBV15	TRBJ1-1	-	TGTGCCACCAGCAGAGGTTCCCCCTTGAACACTGAAGCTTTCTTT	CATSRGSPLNTEAFF
-	TRBV19	TRBJ1-2	TRBD1	TGTGCCAGTAGTTCCCCGGGACAGGGGGAACCTAACTATGGCTACACCTTC	CASSSPGQGEPNYGYTF
-	TRBV5-4	TRBJ2-7	TRBD1	TGTGCCAGCAGCTTTGGGACAGGGGGCAACGAGCAGTACTTC	CASSFGTGGNEQYF
-	TRBV19	TRBJ1-2	-	TGTGCCAGTAGTTCCTCAGGGGTGACTAACTATGGCTACACCTTC	CASSSSGVTNYGYTF
-	TRBV5-6	TRBJ1-3	TRBD1	TGTGCCAGCAGCTTAGGGACAGTCGGAAACACCATATATTTT	CASSLGTVGNTIYF
-	TRBV18	TRBJ1-1	-	TGTGCCAGCTCACCGGAGGGGGGGCTGAACACTGAAGCTTTCTTT	CASSPEGGLNTEAFF
-	TRBV27	TRBJ1-2	-	TGTGCCAGCAGTTTATTCGGAGGGAGCTATGGCTACACCTTC	CASSLFGGSYGYTF
-	TRBV6-5	TRBJ1-2	-	TGTGCCAGCAGCCGCGACAGGCGAACATATGGCTACACCTTC	CASSRDRRTYGYTF
-	TRBV4-3	TRBJ2-3	-	TGCGCCAGCAGCCAAGATCTTCCCATGCCTTCGGTAGATACGCAGTATTTT	CASSQDLPMPSVDTQYF
-	TRBV29-1	TRBJ2-6	TRBD1	TGCAGCGCCCAGGGACAGACCCTCTCTGGGGCCAACGTCCTGACTTTC	CSAQGQTLSGANVLTF
once	TRBV19	TRBJ1-2	-	TGTGCCAGTAAAGTTGGATCCAGGGCCTATGGCTACACCTTC	CASKVGSRAYGYTF
-	TRBV6-5	TRBJ2-7	TRBD1	TGTGCCAGCAGAGGGACAGCCACAGACCGCTACGAGCAGTACTTC	CASRGTATDRYEQYF
-	TRBV9	TRBJ2-7	-	TGTGCCAGCAGCGTAGGCGGTTACGAGCAGTACTTC	CASSVGGYEQYF
-	TRBV5-5	TRBJ1-2	TRBD1	TGTGCCAGCAGCCCGGGCTGGGACAGGGGCTATGGCTACACCTTC	CASSPGWDRGYGYTF
-	TRBV30	TRBJ2-3	-	TGTGCCTGTAATAGGAGGGGCCAGCCGGATACGCAGTATTTT	CACNRRGQPDTQYF
-	TRBV7-6	TRBJ2-5	TRBD2	TGTGCCAGCAGCCCGGGACTAGCGGGGTTCCAAGAGACCCAGTACTTC	CASSPGLAGFQETQYF
-	TRBV5-8	TRBJ2-1	TRBD2	TGTGCCAGCAGCTTGGGTGGAGGCGGGAGCTCCTACAATGAGCAGTTCTTC	CASSLGGGGSSYNEQFF
-	TRBV6-6	TRBJ1-4	-	TGTGCCAGCAGTTACTGGGCGGGGGGTGCTAATGAAAAACTGTTTTTT	CASSYWAGGANEKLFF
-	TRBV6-5	TRBJ1-1	TRBD1	TGTGCCAGCAGTCGGGACAGGGGGGACACTGAAGCTTTCTTT	CASSRDRGDTEAFF
-	TRBV15	TRBJ1-2	-	TGTGCCACCAGCAGAGACACACAGGAAAGCTATGGCTACACCTTC	CATSRDTQESYGYTF
-	TRBV30	TRBJ2-7	-	TGTGCCTGGAGTGGACCCTCGACAATGTCCTACGAGCAGTACTTC	CAWSGPSTMSYEQYF
-	TRBV7-6	TRBJ1-2	-	TGTGCCAGCAGCCCCGACAGCTATGGCTACACCTTC	CASSPDSYGYTF
-	TRBV18	TRBJ1-2	-	TGTGCCAGCTCACCGGTAGCTAACTATGGCTACACCTTC	CASSPVANYGYTF